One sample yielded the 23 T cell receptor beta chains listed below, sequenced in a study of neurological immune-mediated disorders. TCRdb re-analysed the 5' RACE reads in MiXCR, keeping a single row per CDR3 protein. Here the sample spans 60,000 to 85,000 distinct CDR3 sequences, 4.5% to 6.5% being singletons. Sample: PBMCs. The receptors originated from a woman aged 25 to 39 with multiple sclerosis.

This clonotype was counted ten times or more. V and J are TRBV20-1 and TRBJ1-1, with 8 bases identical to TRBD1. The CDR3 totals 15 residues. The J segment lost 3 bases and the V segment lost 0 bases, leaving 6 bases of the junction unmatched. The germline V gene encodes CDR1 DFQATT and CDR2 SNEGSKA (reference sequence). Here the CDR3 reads CSARDPGQGDTEAFF. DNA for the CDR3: TGCAGTGCTAGAGATCCTGGACAGGGAGACACTGAAGCTTTCTTT.

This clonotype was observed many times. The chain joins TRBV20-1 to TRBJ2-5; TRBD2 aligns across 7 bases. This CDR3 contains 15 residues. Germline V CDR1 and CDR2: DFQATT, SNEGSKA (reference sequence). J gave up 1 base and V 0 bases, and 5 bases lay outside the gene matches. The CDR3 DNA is TGCAGTGCTAGAGATAGTTCGGGAGGCCAAGAGACCCAGTACTTC. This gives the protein CSARDSSGGQETQYF.

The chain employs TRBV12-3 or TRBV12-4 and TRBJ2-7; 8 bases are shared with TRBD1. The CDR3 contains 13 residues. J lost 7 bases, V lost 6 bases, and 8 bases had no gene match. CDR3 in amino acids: CASSLQGGKEQYV. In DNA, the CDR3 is TGTGCCAGCAGCCTACAGGGGGGCAAAGAGCAGTACGTC.

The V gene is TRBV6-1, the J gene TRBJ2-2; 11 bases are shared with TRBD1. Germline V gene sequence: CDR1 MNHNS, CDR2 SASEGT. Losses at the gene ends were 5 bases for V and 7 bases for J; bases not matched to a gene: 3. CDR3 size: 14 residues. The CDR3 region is CASSMDRGRGELFF. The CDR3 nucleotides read TGTGCCAGCAGTATGGACAGGGGGCGCGGGGAGCTGTTTTTT.

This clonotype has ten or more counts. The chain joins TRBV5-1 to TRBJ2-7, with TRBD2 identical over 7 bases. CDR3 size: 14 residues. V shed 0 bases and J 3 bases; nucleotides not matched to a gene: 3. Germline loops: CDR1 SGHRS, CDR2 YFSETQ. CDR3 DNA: TGCGCCAGCAGCTTGGACCGGGGGGACTACGAGCAGTACGTC. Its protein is CASSLDRGDYEQYV.

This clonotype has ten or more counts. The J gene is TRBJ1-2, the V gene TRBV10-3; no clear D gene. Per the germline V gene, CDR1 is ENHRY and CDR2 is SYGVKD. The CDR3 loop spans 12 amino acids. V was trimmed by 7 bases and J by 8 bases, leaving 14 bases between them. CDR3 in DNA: TGTGCCATCACCCGACGGGGTGAGGGCTACACCTTC. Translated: CAITRRGEGYTF.

In DNA form, the CDR3 reads TGTGCCATCAGCTCGGGCGGGAGAGGGTACAATGAGCAGTTCTTC. Protein sequence: CAISSGGRGYNEQFF. This chain uses TRBV10-3 with TRBJ2-1; 7 bases map to TRBD2. Germline CDR1 is ENHRY and CDR2 is SYGVKD. The V segment lost 6 bases and the J segment 4 bases; nucleotides outside the gene matches: 9. This CDR3 has 15 residues.

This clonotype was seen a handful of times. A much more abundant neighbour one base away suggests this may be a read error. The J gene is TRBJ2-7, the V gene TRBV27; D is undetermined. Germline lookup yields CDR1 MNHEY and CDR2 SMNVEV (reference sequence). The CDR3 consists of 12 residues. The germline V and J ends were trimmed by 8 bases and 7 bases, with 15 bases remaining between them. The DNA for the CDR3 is TGTGCCAGCGGGCCAGAAATCGAAGAGCAGTACTTC. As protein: CASGPEIEEQYF.

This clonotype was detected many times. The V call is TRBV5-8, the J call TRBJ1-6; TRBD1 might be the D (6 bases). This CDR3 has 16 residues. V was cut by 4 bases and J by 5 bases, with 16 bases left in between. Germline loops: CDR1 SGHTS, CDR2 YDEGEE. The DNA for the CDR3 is TGTGCCAGCAGCGTGGGGGCACCTCGAAATAATTCACCCCTCCACTTT. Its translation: CASSVGAPRNNSPLHF.

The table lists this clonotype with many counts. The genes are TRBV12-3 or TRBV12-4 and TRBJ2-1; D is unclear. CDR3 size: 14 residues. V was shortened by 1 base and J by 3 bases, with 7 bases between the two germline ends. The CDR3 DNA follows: TGTGCCAGCAGTTTAGTCCCAAGCTACAATGAGCAGTTCTTC. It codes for CASSLVPSYNEQFF.

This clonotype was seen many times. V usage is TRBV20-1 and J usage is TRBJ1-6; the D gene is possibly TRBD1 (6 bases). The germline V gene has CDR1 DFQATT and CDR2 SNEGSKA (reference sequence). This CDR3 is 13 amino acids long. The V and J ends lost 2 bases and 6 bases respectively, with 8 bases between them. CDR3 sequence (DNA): TGCAGTGCTAGAAGGACAGCTAATTCACCCCTCCACTTT. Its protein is CSARRTANSPLHF.

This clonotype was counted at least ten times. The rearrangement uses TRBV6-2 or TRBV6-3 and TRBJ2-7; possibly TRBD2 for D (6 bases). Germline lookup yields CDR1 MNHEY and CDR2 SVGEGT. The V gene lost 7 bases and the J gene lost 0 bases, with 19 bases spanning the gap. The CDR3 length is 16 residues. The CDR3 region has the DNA TGTGCCAGCACTCCCCTGGGTAGCGGTACCTCCTACGAGCAGTACTTC. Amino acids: CASTPLGSGTSYEQYF.

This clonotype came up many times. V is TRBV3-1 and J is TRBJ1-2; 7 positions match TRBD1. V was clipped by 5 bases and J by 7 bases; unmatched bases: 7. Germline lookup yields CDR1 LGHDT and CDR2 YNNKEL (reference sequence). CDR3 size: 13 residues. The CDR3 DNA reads TGTGCCAGCAGCGACAGGGTAGGGGCTGGCTACACCTTC. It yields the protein CASSDRVGAGYTF.

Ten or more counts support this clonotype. Here the CDR3 reads CASSLAVVHEQFF. CDR3 in DNA: TGCGCCAGCAGCTTGGCCGTGGTACACGAGCAGTTCTTC. The rearrangement uses TRBV5-1 and TRBJ2-1, with D unresolved. The CDR3 is 13 residues long. Trimming took 0 bases from V and 10 from J, leaving 11 bases between them. Germline CDR1 SGHRS, CDR2 YFSETQ.

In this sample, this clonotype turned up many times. CDR3 sequence: CSARGGQGDGYTF. The CDR3 DNA reads as TGCAGTGCTAGAGGCGGACAGGGCGACGGCTACACCTTC. This sequence joins TRBV20-1 and TRBJ1-2, with 8 bases aligning to TRBD1. Germline V gives CDR1 DFQATT, CDR2 SNEGSKA (reference sequence). Trimming removed 1 base from V and 8 bases from J; junction bases left unmatched: 6. This CDR3 has 13 residues.

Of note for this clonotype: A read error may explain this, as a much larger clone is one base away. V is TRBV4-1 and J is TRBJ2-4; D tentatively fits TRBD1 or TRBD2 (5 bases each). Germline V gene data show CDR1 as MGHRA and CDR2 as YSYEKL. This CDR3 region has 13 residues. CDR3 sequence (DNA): TGCGCCGGCAGCCAAGGGACGGAGAAGGTTCAGTACTTC. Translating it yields CAGSQGTEKVQYF.

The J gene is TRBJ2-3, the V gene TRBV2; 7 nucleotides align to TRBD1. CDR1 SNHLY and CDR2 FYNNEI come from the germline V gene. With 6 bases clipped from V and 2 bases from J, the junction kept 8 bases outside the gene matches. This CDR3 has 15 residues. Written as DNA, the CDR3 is TGTGCCAGCAGCCGATCCGGGACAGTCACAGATACGCAGTATTTT. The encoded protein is CASSRSGTVTDTQYF.

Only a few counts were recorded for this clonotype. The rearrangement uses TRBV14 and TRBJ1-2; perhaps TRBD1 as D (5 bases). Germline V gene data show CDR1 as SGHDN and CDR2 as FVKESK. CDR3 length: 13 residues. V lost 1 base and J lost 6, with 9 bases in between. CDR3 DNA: TGTGCCAGCAGCCAAGCGCAGGGCGATGGCTACACCTTC. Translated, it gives CASSQAQGDGYTF.

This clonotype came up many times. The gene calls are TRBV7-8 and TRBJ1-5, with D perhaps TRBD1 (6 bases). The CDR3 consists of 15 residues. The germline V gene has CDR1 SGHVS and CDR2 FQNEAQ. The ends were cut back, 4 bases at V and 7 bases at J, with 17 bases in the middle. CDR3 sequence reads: CASSSSGDLRQPQHF. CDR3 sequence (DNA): TGTGCCAGCAGCTCCTCAGGGGACCTCCGGCAGCCCCAGCATTTT.

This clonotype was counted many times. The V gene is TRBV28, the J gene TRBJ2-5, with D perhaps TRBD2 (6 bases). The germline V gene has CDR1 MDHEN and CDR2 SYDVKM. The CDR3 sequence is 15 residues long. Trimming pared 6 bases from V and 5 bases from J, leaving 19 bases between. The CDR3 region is CASSPGRSSAETQYF. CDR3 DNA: TGTGCCAGCAGCCCAGGGCGGTCTAGCGCCGAGACCCAGTACTTC.

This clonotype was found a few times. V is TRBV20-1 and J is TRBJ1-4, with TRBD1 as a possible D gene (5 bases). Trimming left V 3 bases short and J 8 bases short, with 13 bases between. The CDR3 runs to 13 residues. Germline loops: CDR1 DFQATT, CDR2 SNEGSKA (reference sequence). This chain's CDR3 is CSASSPGIEKLFF. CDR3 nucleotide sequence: TGCAGTGCTAGTTCCCCAGGGATCGAAAAACTGTTTTTT.

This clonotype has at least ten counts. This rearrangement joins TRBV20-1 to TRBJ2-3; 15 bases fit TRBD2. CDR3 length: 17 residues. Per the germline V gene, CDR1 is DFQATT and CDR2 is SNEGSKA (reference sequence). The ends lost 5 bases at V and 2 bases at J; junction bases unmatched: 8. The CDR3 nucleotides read TGCAGTGCTCACGGACTAGCGGGGGGGTTGGACACAGATACGCAGTATTTT. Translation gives CSAHGLAGGLDTDTQYF.

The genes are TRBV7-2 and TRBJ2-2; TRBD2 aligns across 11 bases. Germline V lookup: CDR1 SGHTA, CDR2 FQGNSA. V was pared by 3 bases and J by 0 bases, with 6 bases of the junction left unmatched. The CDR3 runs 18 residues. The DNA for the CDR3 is TGTGCCAGCAGCTTGTGGCTAGCGGGGGGACCGAACACCGGGGAGCTGTTTTTT. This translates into CASSLWLAGGPNTGELFF.